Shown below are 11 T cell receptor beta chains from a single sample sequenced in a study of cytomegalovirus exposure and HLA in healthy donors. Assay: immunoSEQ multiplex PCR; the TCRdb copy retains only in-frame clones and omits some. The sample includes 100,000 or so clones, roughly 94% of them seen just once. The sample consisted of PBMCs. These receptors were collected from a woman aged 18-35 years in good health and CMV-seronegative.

CDR3 DNA sequence: TGTGCCAGCAGCCGAAGGTCCAGGGAGGGAGAAAAACTGTTTTTT. This sequence encodes CASSRRSREGEKLFF. This chain uses TRBV25-1 with TRBJ1-4, with D perhaps matching TRBD1 (5 bases). Germline CDR1 is MGHDK and CDR2 is SYGVNS. V was trimmed by 6 bases and J by 8 bases, leaving 19 bases between them. The CDR3 has 15 residues.

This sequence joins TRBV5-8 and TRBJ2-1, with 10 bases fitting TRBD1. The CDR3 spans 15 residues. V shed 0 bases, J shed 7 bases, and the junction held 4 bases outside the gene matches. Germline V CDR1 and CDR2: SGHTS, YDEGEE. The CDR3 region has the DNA TGTGCCAGCAGCTTGGAGACAGGGGGCTGGAATGAGCAGTTCTTC. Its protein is CASSLETGGWNEQFF.

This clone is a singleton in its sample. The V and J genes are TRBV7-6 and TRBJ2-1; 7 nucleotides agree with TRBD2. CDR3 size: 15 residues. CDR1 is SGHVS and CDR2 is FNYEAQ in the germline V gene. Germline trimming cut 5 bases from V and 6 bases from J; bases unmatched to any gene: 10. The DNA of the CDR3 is TGTGCCAGCAGCCCGCTAGCGGTGGGCGGCAATGAGCAGTTCTTC. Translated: CASSPLAVGGNEQFF.

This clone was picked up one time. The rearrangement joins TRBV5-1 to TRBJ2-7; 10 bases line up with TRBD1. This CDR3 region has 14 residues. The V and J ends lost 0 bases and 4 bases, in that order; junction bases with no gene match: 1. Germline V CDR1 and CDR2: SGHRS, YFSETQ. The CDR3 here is CASSLVDRGYEQYF. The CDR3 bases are TGCGCCAGCAGCTTGGTGGACAGGGGGTACGAGCAGTACTTC.

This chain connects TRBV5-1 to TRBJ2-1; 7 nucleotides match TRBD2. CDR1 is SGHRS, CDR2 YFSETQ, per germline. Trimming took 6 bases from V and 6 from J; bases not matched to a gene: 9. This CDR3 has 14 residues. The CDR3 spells CASTVTGGSNEQFF. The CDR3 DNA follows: TGCGCCAGCACGGTGACCGGGGGGTCCAATGAGCAGTTCTTC.

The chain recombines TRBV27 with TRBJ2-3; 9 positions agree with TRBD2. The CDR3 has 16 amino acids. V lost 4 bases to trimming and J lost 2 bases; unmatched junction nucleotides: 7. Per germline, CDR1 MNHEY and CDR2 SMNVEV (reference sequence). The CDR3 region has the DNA TGTGCCAGCAGTTCGCCTAGCGGGGAGGACACAGATACGCAGTATTTT. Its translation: CASSSPSGEDTDTQYF.

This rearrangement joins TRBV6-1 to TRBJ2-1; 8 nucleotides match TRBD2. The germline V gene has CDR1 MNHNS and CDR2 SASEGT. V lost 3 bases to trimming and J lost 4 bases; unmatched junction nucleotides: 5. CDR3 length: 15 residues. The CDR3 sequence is CASSEGLAGYNEQFF. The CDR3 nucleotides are TGTGCCAGCAGTGAGGGGTTAGCGGGATACAATGAGCAGTTCTTC.

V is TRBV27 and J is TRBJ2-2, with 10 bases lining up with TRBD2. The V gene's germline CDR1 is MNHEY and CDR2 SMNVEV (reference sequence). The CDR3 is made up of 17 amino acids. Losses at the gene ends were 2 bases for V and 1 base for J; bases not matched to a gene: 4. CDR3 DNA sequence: TGTGCCAGCAGTTTAGGTGGGACTAGCGTGAACACCGGGGAGCTGTTTTTT. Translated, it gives CASSLGGTSVNTGELFF.

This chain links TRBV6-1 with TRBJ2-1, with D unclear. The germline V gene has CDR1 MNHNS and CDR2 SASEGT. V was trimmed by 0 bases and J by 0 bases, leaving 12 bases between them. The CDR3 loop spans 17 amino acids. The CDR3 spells CASSEAFRLSSYNEQFF. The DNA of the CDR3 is TGTGCCAGCAGTGAAGCCTTTCGGTTGAGCTCCTACAATGAGCAGTTCTTC.

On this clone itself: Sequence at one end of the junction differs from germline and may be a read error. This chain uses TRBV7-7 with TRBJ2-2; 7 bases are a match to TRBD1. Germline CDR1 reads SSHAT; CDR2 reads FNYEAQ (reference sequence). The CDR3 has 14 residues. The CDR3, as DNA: TGTGCTAGCAGCCCCACAGGGGTCCCCGGGGAGCTGTTTTTT. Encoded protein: CASSPTGVPGELFF.

CDR3 region: CATRAGPGYEQYF. The CDR3 DNA reads as TGTGCCACCCGGGCGGGTCCGGGGTACGAGCAGTACTTC. This chain connects TRBV6-1 to TRBJ2-7; tentatively, D is TRBD2 (5 bases). The germline V and J ends were trimmed by 10 bases and 4 bases, with 17 bases remaining between them. The CDR3 runs 13 residues. Germline CDR1 reads MNHNS; CDR2 reads SASEGT.